Below, 13 T cell receptor beta chains from the same sample are listed, as sequenced in a study of T-cell memory formation after mild COVID-19. TCRdb itself ran the 5' RACE reads through MiXCR, one entry per CDR3 protein. The table has around 320,000 distinct CDR3 sequences, around 19% seen once; the top ten hold around 21%. Sequenced: PBMCs or a T cell subset sorted from them (not recorded which). All receptors derive from a man between 18 and 29 years old who had mild COVID-19 (a few samples of this study predate the infection). Cell type and time point are not known.

This clonotype occurred a few times. The chain couples TRBV18 to TRBJ1-6; 9 bases are shared with TRBD1. V trimming: 2 bases; J trimming: 9 bases; junction bases outside the gene matches: 11. CDR1 is KGHSH, CDR2 LQKENI, per germline. This CDR3 contains 17 residues. The CDR3 DNA reads TGTGCCAGCTCACCATGGGGACCGGGACAGGGAACTTCACCCCTCCACTTT. Encoded protein: CASSPWGPGQGTSPLHF.

The chain uses TRBV4-3 and TRBJ1-1; D unresolved. With 1 base removed from V and 3 bases from J, the gap between germline ends came to 12 bases. This CDR3 is 15 amino acids long. CDR1 is LGHNA, CDR2 YSLEER, per germline. The CDR3 spells CASSQGVRRDTEAFF. CDR3 DNA sequence: TGCGCCAGCAGCCAAGGGGTCAGGAGGGACACTGAAGCTTTCTTT.

CDR3 nucleotide sequence: TGTGCCAGCACCCTAGGGGGGGCCGGGAGCACTGAAGCTTTCTTT. Translation: CASTLGGAGSTEAFF. The chain combines TRBV28 with TRBJ1-1; D perhaps matches TRBD1 (6 bases). Trimming removed 7 bases at V and 4 bases at J, with 19 bases between. The CDR3 totals 15 residues. From germline, CDR1 is MDHEN and CDR2 SYDVKM.

The chain is built from TRBV28 and TRBJ1-1; TRBD1 matches at 8 bases. Germline CDR1 and CDR2: MDHEN and SYDVKM. This CDR3 region has 15 residues. The V and J ends lost 7 bases and 5 bases, in that order; junction bases with no gene match: 12. CDR3 loop: CASTEQGEGRTEAFF. The CDR3 DNA reads TGTGCCAGCACTGAACAGGGGGAAGGAAGGACTGAAGCTTTCTTT.

The chain links TRBV19 to TRBJ1-1; 8 positions agree with TRBD1. Trimming removed 2 bases from V and 2 bases from J; junction bases left unmatched: 4. Per germline, CDR1 LNHDA and CDR2 SQIVND (reference sequence). The CDR3 is 15 residues long. The DNA for the CDR3 is TGTGCCAGTAGTATATTAACAGGGGGAAACACTGAAGCTTTCTTT. Protein product: CASSILTGGNTEAFF.

This clonotype has just a few counts. V gene TRBV24-1 combines with J gene TRBJ2-3; D is possibly TRBD2 (5 bases). Germline V lookup: CDR1 KGHDR, CDR2 SFDVKD. The CDR3 length is 13 residues. The V gene lost 4 bases and the J gene lost 7 bases, with 11 bases spanning the gap. The CDR3: CATSDPGKNTQYF. The CDR3 coding sequence is TGTGCCACCAGTGACCCGGGGAAAAATACGCAGTATTTT.

The V and J genes are TRBV7-2 and TRBJ1-6; D is uncertain. The V end lost 1 base, the J end lost 9 bases, and 4 bases lay between the germline ends. The CDR3 is 12 residues long. Germline V gene lookup returns CDR1 SGHTA and CDR2 FQGNSA. CDR3 loop: CASSLGPSPLHF. The CDR3 DNA is TGTGCCAGCAGCTTAGGGCCTTCACCCCTCCACTTT.

V and J are TRBV5-4 and TRBJ1-6; possibly TRBD1 for D (5 bases). The germline V gene has CDR1 SGHNT and CDR2 YYREEE (reference sequence). Deletions cut 0 bases from V and 6 bases from J, with 10 bases between. This CDR3 is built from 15 residues. CDR3 sequence (DNA): TGTGCCAGCAGCTTGGATCCGGGGCCTAATTCACCCCTCCACTTT. It yields the protein CASSLDPGPNSPLHF.

This rearrangement joins TRBV5-1 to TRBJ2-2; 10 nucleotides match TRBD2. The length of the CDR3 is 16 residues. CDR1 is SGHRS, CDR2 YFSETQ, per germline. V dropped 5 bases and J dropped 2; count of bases not matched to a gene: 6. In nucleotides, the CDR3 is TGCGCCAGCAGTCCGGGACTAGCGAAAAACACCGGGGAGCTGTTTTTT. Translated, it gives CASSPGLAKNTGELFF.

The chain uses TRBV7-2 and TRBJ2-5; 8 bases match TRBD2. The trim removed 2 bases at V and 4 bases at J, leaving 9 bases unmatched. The CDR3 contains 16 residues. Germline CDR1 reads SGHTA; CDR2 reads FQGNSA. DNA of the CDR3: TGTGCCAGCAGCTTATCCCGGGGGGGCCGAGGAGAGACCCAGTACTTC. This gives the protein CASSLSRGGRGETQYF.

This clonotype came up a few times. The rearrangement uses TRBV3-1 and TRBJ2-4; 8 nucleotides match TRBD2. V was clipped by 1 base and J by 5 bases; unmatched bases: 1. The CDR3 is made up of 14 amino acids. Germline assignment: CDR1 LGHDT and CDR2 YNNKEL (reference sequence). The CDR3, as DNA: TGTGCCAGCAGCCAAGCGGGGGGGGAAAACATTCAGTACTTC. This codes for CASSQAGGENIQYF.

This clonotype was seen at least ten times. The chain couples TRBV6-4 to TRBJ2-3, with 12 bases aligning to TRBD2. The CDR3 extends over 16 amino acids. Germline assignment: CDR1 MRHNA and CDR2 SNTAGT. V lost 4 bases, J lost 2 bases, and 4 bases stayed unmatched. The CDR3 region has the DNA TGTGCCAGCAGTGCTAGCGGGGGGGATTCCACAGATACGCAGTATTTT. Translated: CASSASGGDSTDTQYF.

J is TRBJ2-3 and V is TRBV20-1; no reliable D call. This CDR3 comprises 14 residues. Trimming stripped 2 bases from V and 1 base from J, with 10 bases between. CDR1 DFQATT and CDR2 SNEGSKA come from the germline V gene (reference sequence). CDR3 sequence reads: CSARSGVGTDTQYF. The CDR3, as DNA: TGCAGTGCTAGATCAGGAGTGGGCACAGATACGCAGTATTTT.